Each of the 28 T cell receptor beta chains below was sequenced from the same sample in a study of Graves' ophthalmopathy and Graves' hyperthyroidism (dated by TCRdb to between 2018 and 2020). Sequencing instrument: Illumina HiSeq 2000. For repertoire sequencing, the TCR beta CDR3 regions were amplified from RNA transcripts. A first-round RT-PCR used HTBI primers with the Qiagen OneStep RT-PCR kit, followed by a second-round multiplex PCR, size selection and purification. In-frame beta chains were kept once TCRdb had trimmed the public reads at Q25 with fastp and called clones with MiXCR. Rows with a matching CDR3 protein are joined into one entry that keeps the most common DNA and genes. The table for this sample lists 350,000 to 400,000 distinct CDR3 sequences; approximately 16% of them were counted only once. The ten largest account for 1.6% of the sample. The sample taken for sequencing was peripheral blood. The receptors derive from a woman younger than 30 with Graves' ophthalmopathy. Donor details come from another sample of the same person, matched by shared clones.

The chain links TRBV6-2 or TRBV6-3 to TRBJ2-7, with 9 bases matching TRBD1. The CDR3 spans 15 residues. Germline V gives CDR1 MNHEY, CDR2 SVGEGT. V lost 6 bases and J lost 3; bases outside the gene matches: 9. CDR3 amino acids: CASSQGQGLSYEQYF. CDR3 sequence (DNA): TGTGCCAGCAGCCAAGGACAGGGGCTTAGCTACGAGCAGTACTTC.

This clonotype came up many times. The chain recombines TRBV20-1 with TRBJ1-5; D remains ambiguous. With 1 base removed from V and 4 bases from J, the gap between germline ends came to 11 bases. In germline, CDR1 is DFQATT, CDR2 SNEGSKA (reference sequence). This CDR3 is 14 amino acids long. The CDR3 bases are TGCAGTGCTAGAGTCGTCCCTTTTAATCAGCCCCAGCATTTT. It translates to CSARVVPFNQPQHF.

There are many counts of this clonotype. The CDR3 sequence is CASSYSRTASHYEQYF. The CDR3, as DNA: TGTGCCAGCAGTTACTCGAGGACAGCAAGCCACTACGAGCAGTACTTC. V gene TRBV6-2 or TRBV6-3 combines with J gene TRBJ2-7, with a tentative D call TRBD1 (6 bases). The V gene lost 0 bases and the J gene lost 3 bases, with 15 bases spanning the gap. The CDR3 runs 16 residues. Germline CDR1 and CDR2: MNHEY and SVGEGT.

In this sample, this clonotype turned up many times. The chain has TRBV7-6 and TRBJ2-2, with 10 bases aligning to TRBD1. The length of the CDR3 is 15 residues. Per germline, CDR1 SGHVS and CDR2 FNYEAQ. V shed 4 bases and J 5 bases; nucleotides not matched to a gene: 4. The CDR3 nucleotides read TGTGCCAGCAGCTACCGGGACAGGGGTACCGGGGAGCTGTTTTTT. It yields the protein CASSYRDRGTGELFF.

This clonotype was recorded many times. The chain carries TRBV7-2 and TRBJ1-5; no firm D call. The ends were cut back, 2 bases at V and 4 bases at J, with 12 bases in the middle. The germline V gene has CDR1 SGHTA and CDR2 FQGNSA. The CDR3 totals 15 residues. The CDR3: CASSLNPQLNQPQHF. DNA of the CDR3: TGTGCCAGCAGCTTAAACCCACAGCTTAATCAGCCCCAGCATTTT.

This clonotype appeared many times. The chain has TRBV11-2 and TRBJ2-4; TRBD1 might be the D (6 bases). The CDR3 extends over 17 amino acids. Trimming removed 3 bases at V and 1 base at J, with 16 bases between. The V gene's germline CDR1 is SGHAT and CDR2 FQNNGV. CDR3 in amino acids: CASSLMRTVAAKNIQYF. In nucleotides, the CDR3 is TGTGCCAGCAGCTTGATGAGGACAGTAGCTGCCAAAAACATTCAGTACTTC. Together with reference TRBV11-2 and TRBJ2-4, the CDR3 gives the full variable domain: EAGVAQSPRYKIIEKRQSVAFWCNPISGHATLYWYQQILGQGPKLLIQFQNNGVVDDSQLPKDRFSAERLKGVDSTLKIQPAKLEDSAVYLCASSLMRTVAAKNIQYFGAGTRLSVL.

This clonotype was observed at least ten times. The chain carries TRBV6-5 and TRBJ1-5; D not resolved. Germline CDR1 MNHEY, CDR2 SVGAGI. V lost 6 bases to trimming and J lost 0 bases, with 18 bases between them. The CDR3 has 17 amino acids. The CDR3 DNA reads TGTGCCAGCAGCCACCATCGAGACCTATATAGCAATCAGCCCCAGCATTTT. Residues: CASSHHRDLYSNQPQHF.

The chain links TRBV28 to TRBJ1-2; D is unclear. Germline lookup yields CDR1 MDHEN and CDR2 SYDVKM. The CDR3 is 14 residues long. Trimming pared 5 bases from V and 2 bases from J, leaving 12 bases between. CDR3 sequence: CASSPLQTNYGYTF. The CDR3 region has the DNA TGTGCCAGCAGTCCCTTACAGACAAACTATGGCTACACCTTC.

This clonotype has at least ten counts. The V and J genes are TRBV7-9 and TRBJ2-7; 9 nucleotides align to TRBD1. J lost 0 bases, V lost 2 bases, and 8 bases had no gene match. The CDR3 has 17 amino acids. CDR1 and CDR2 (germline): SEHNR, FQNEAQ (reference sequence). The CDR3 is CASSLISGTGSSYEQYF. The CDR3 DNA follows: TGTGCCAGCAGCTTAATTTCCGGGACAGGGAGCTCCTACGAGCAGTACTTC.

This clonotype was observed at least ten times. V is TRBV6-2 or TRBV6-3 and J is TRBJ1-2; tentative D call: TRBD1 (5 bases). V dropped 2 bases and J dropped 4 bases, with 20 bases sitting between them. The CDR3 consists of 17 residues. Germline values: CDR1 MNHEY, CDR2 SVGEGT. The CDR3 reads CASSYGTDLLAGYGYTF. The DNA of the CDR3 is TGTGCCAGCAGTTACGGGACGGATCTCTTGGCGGGCTATGGCTACACCTTC.

This clonotype was counted at least ten times. V is TRBV20-1 and J is TRBJ2-7; TRBD1 is a possible D gene (5 bases). The ends were cut back, 3 bases at V and 0 bases at J, with 12 bases in the middle. CDR1 is DFQATT, CDR2 SNEGSKA, per germline (reference sequence). CDR3 length: 14 amino acids. The CDR3 reads CSARAGPNSYEQYF. CDR3 DNA: TGCAGTGCTAGGGCAGGGCCAAACTCCTACGAGCAGTACTTC.

This clonotype was counted many times. This chain uses TRBV4-3 with TRBJ2-5, with 11 bases lining up with TRBD2. Losses at the gene ends were 1 base for V and 3 bases for J; bases not matched to a gene: 1. This CDR3 region has 15 residues. Germline loops: CDR1 LGHNA, CDR2 YSLEER. CDR3 sequence (DNA): TGCGCCAGCAGCCAAGGGGGACTAGCGGAAGAGACCCAGTACTTC. Translated, it gives CASSQGGLAEETQYF.

This clonotype appeared many times. The V call is TRBV20-1, the J call TRBJ1-5; 8 bases fit TRBD1. V dropped 5 bases and J dropped 1; count of bases not matched to a gene: 10. This CDR3 comprises 16 residues. Per germline, CDR1 DFQATT and CDR2 SNEGSKA (reference sequence). CDR3 bases: TGCAGTGCTTGGGTTGGACAGGGTTGGAGCAATCAGCCCCAGCATTTT. This encodes CSAWVGQGWSNQPQHF.

In this sample, this clonotype turned up many times. The rearrangement uses TRBV15 and TRBJ2-7; 8 bases are shared with TRBD2. The CDR3 totals 16 residues. V trimming: 0 bases; J trimming: 2 bases; junction bases outside the gene matches: 6. Germline values: CDR1 LNHNV, CDR2 YYDKDF (reference sequence). CDR3 in DNA: TGTGCCACCAGCAGAGATCGTCCGGGACTAGCCTACGAGCAGTACTTC. This translates into CATSRDRPGLAYEQYF. Drawing the rest from reference TRBV15 and TRBJ2-7, the complete variable domain is DAMVIQNPRYQVTQFGKPVTLSCSQTLNHNVMYWYQQKSSQAPKLLFHYYDKDFNNEADTPDNFQSRRPNTSFCFLDIRSPGLGDTAMYLCATSRDRPGLAYEQYFGPGTRLTVT.

This clonotype showed up many times. The CDR3 nucleotides are TGTGCCAGCGGGACAGGGGCTGGAAACACCATATATTTT. Its translation is CASGTGAGNTIYF. The chain couples TRBV28 to TRBJ1-3, with 10 bases aligning to TRBD1. V lost 8 bases and J lost 2; bases outside the gene matches: 0. This CDR3 is built from 13 residues. Germline values: CDR1 MDHEN, CDR2 SYDVKM.

This clonotype was seen repeatedly, ten times or more. This chain uses TRBV12-3 or TRBV12-4 with TRBJ1-2; no reliable D call. The CDR3 runs 13 residues. The germline V and J ends were trimmed by 6 bases and 5 bases, with 13 bases remaining between them. The CDR3 DNA follows: TGTGCCAGCAGGGATACAGATAAGTATGGCTACACCTTC. Translated, it gives CASRDTDKYGYTF.

In this sample, this clonotype turned up many times. This chain links TRBV28 with TRBJ2-5, with 7 bases matching TRBD1. Trimming took 4 bases from V and 5 from J; bases not matched to a gene: 22. The CDR3 runs 19 residues. Germline lookup yields CDR1 MDHEN and CDR2 SYDVKM. The CDR3 sequence: CASSWDLQGPRRYGETQYF. The CDR3, as DNA: TGTGCCAGCAGTTGGGACCTACAGGGGCCTCGCCGTTACGGGGAGACCCAGTACTTC.

This clonotype appeared many times. This sequence joins TRBV12-3 or TRBV12-4 and TRBJ2-2, with TRBD2 matching over 11 bases. J was trimmed by 6 bases and V by 8 bases; bases with no gene match: 8. This CDR3 is 15 amino acids long. The CDR3 DNA is TGTGCCAGCGCCCGGGGTAGCGGGGGGGCCGGGGAGCTGTTTTTT. Translation gives CASARGSGGAGELFF.

The J gene is TRBJ2-7, the V gene TRBV30; TRBD2 agrees at 12 bases. Germline assignment: CDR1 GTSNPN and CDR2 SVGIG (reference sequence). CDR3 size: 13 residues. J was trimmed by 7 bases and V by 1 base; bases with no gene match: 2. DNA for the CDR3: TGTGCCTGGAGTGGCGGGACTAGCGGGGAGCAGTACTTC. It specifies CAWSGGTSGEQYF.

This clonotype was counted ten times or more. The chain recombines TRBV7-2 with TRBJ1-5; D possibly corresponds to TRBD1 (6 bases). Trimming took 1 base from V and 6 from J, leaving 7 bases between them. Germline CDR1 is SGHTA and CDR2 is FQGNSA. The CDR3 runs to 13 residues. The CDR3 DNA is TGTGCCAGCAGCTTAGAAGGGGGTCAGCCCCAGCATTTT. It encodes CASSLEGGQPQHF.

This clonotype was recorded at least ten times. J is TRBJ2-5 and V is TRBV28; no clear D gene. Trimming stripped 5 bases from V and 4 bases from J, with 20 bases between. The germline gives CDR1 MDHEN, CDR2 SYDVKM. The CDR3 loop spans 16 amino acids. The DNA of the CDR3 is TGTGCCAGCAGTCCCCGGCTCTGGGTAGCAAGAGAGACCCAGTACTTC. It codes for CASSPRLWVARETQYF.

The V and J genes are TRBV27 and TRBJ2-5; D possibly corresponds to TRBD1 (6 bases). Trimming pared 3 bases from V and 5 bases from J, leaving 13 bases between. The germline gives CDR1 MNHEY, CDR2 SMNVEV (reference sequence). CDR3 size: 14 residues. CDR3 nucleotide sequence: TGTGCCAGCAGTTTTCGTCCGAGGGGGGAGACCCAGTACTTC. It codes for CASSFRPRGETQYF.

The rearrangement links TRBV7-2 to TRBJ2-1; D is unclear. V lost 0 bases to trimming and J lost 7 bases, with 13 bases between them. Looked up from germline, CDR1 is SGHTA and CDR2 is FQGNSA. The CDR3 loop spans 15 amino acids. The CDR3 sequence: CASSLAPKVQNEQFF. The CDR3 bases are TGTGCCAGCAGCTTAGCCCCCAAGGTCCAAAATGAGCAGTTCTTC.

There are many counts of this clonotype. V usage is TRBV7-2 and J usage is TRBJ2-4, with 10 bases that match TRBD1. The germline CDR1 and CDR2 sequences are SGHTA and FQGNSA. CDR3 size: 15 residues. V shed 5 bases, J shed 6 bases, and the junction held 7 bases outside the gene matches. The CDR3 DNA reads as TGTGCCAGCAGCGATAAGGACAGGGGGATAAACATTCAGTACTTC. This gives the protein CASSDKDRGINIQYF.

This clonotype occurred many times. V is TRBV6-2 or TRBV6-3 and J is TRBJ1-3, with unresolved D. CDR1 is MNHEY and CDR2 is SVGEGT in the germline V gene. Trimming took 6 bases from V and 2 from J, leaving 20 bases between them. The CDR3 is 17 amino acids. The CDR3 sequence: CASRPGRFSSAGNTIYF. The DNA for the CDR3 is TGTGCCAGCAGACCTGGGAGGTTCTCATCGGCTGGAAACACCATATATTTT.

This clonotype was found many times. The chain uses TRBV7-9 and TRBJ2-5; D call uncertain. The germline V gene encodes CDR1 SEHNR and CDR2 FQNEAQ (reference sequence). The V and J ends lost 5 bases and 1 base respectively, with 8 bases between them. The CDR3 extends over 13 amino acids. The CDR3 DNA reads TGTGCCAGCAGCCCGACACCCCAAGAGACCCAGTACTTC. Translation: CASSPTPQETQYF.

This clonotype was recorded at least ten times. CDR3 protein: CASSVGGINTEAFF. The DNA for the CDR3 is TGTGCCAGCAGCGTAGGAGGCATCAACACTGAAGCTTTCTTT. This chain uses TRBV9 with TRBJ1-1, with D hard to call. Looked up from germline, CDR1 is SGDLS and CDR2 is YYNGEE. The V end lost 0 bases, the J end lost 2 bases, and 8 bases lay between the germline ends. This CDR3 has 14 amino acids.

In this sample, this clonotype turned up many times. This chain connects TRBV27 to TRBJ1-5; TRBD1 matches at 7 bases. The CDR3 loop spans 15 amino acids. With 2 bases clipped from V and 5 bases from J, the junction kept 6 bases outside the gene matches. CDR1 is MNHEY, CDR2 SMNVEV, per germline (reference sequence). The CDR3 loop reads CASSLRAQGDQPQHF. The CDR3 DNA reads TGTGCCAGCAGTTTAAGGGCGCAGGGGGATCAGCCCCAGCATTTT.